The clone carrying this T cell receptor beta chain was found once. Antigen: not known. The entry originates in a study of cytomegalovirus exposure and HLA in healthy donors. Study conclusions and caveats: Accurate HLA-A and HLA-B prediction from TCR beta sequences was reported for most subjects. The study listed roughly 150 cytomegalovirus-associated TCR beta chains. Association of a missense DCLRE1C variant with TCR beta V- and J-gene trimming was reported in a later analysis. With DRB1 most and HLA-C fewest, TCR association rates differed between HLA loci in a later analysis.

The germline gives CDR1 LNHNV, CDR2 YYDKDF (reference sequence). CDR3 length equals 15 residues. V gave up 0 bases and J gave up 2 bases, with 10 bases separating them. The PCR used 60 Vbeta and 13 Jbeta primers. The protocol was immunoSEQ multiplex PCR, while the TCRdb copy is restricted to in-frame clones and leaves out a portion. The table includes nearly 110,000 clones, 60% to 80% detected once. The TCR sequence derives from a man aged 35-49 years in good health and CMV-seronegative. The gene calls are TRBV15 and TRBJ2-5; D may be TRBD2 (5 bases). Sequencing was carried out using PBMCs. Here the CDR3 reads CATSRDAGQQETQYF. The DNA of the CDR3 is TGTGCCACCAGCAGAGACGCGGGCCAGCAAGAGACCCAGTACTTC.